This TCR beta chain was retrieved from a study of control samples from healthy donors and cancer patients. Germline CDR1 and CDR2: LNHDA and SQIVND (reference sequence). The CDR3 has 12 amino acids. The V end lost 3 bases, the J end lost 8 bases, and 7 bases lay between the germline ends. Sequencing used immunoSEQ multiplex PCR; TCRdb keeps in-frame clones, though not all of them. This table holds roughly 370,000 clones, approximately 90% found once. The TCR was taken from a man aged 40-55 years with head and neck cancer. Material: PBMCs. The chain recombines TRBV19 with TRBJ1-4; D unclear. This CDR3 reads CASSIRAEKLFF. CDR3 coding DNA: TGTGCCAGTAGTATTCGTGCCGAAAAACTGTTTTTT.